This paragraph reports one TCR beta chain. The antigen is unknown. V lost 0 bases to trimming and J lost 4 bases; unmatched junction nucleotides: 5. CDR3 length equals 16 residues. The germline CDR1 and CDR2 sequences are LGHNA and YSLEER. The sample belongs to a study of chemoradiotherapy in HPV16-positive cancers. Study-level points and caveats: Candidate HPV-specific clones and E7-related TCR motifs grew in tumor during treatment. In HPV16-positive patients, HPV-responsive T-cell expansion tracked better recurrence-free survival.

Measured with immunoSEQ multiplex PCR; TCRdb has only the in-frame clones, and not every one. The table records some 10,000 clones, more than 75% of them present only once. This rearrangement joins TRBV4-3 to TRBJ2-1, with 8 bases matching TRBD1. The clonotype comes from a human donor with HPV-associated anogenital cancer. Sequences were derived from blood, sampled from a patient who underwent chemoradiotherapy. The CDR3 reads CASSQEPRGQYNEQFF. The CDR3 DNA reads as TGCGCCAGCAGCCAAGAACCCAGGGGGCAATACAATGAGCAGTTCTTC.